The sample holds a few counts of the clone carrying this TCR beta chain. Germline-derived CDR1 and CDR2 are SNHLY and FYNNEI. V gave up 8 bases and J gave up 2 bases, with 19 bases separating them. The CDR3 loop spans 16 amino acids. The data stem from a study of T-cell reconstitution after alpha-beta-depleted transplantation in children. The library targeted TCRbeta and was prepared with unique molecular identifiers. Each CDR3 protein gets one entry after TCRdb re-called the PCR reads with MiXCR. Found here are 500,000 or so distinct CDR3 sequences, around a third of them singletons; the top ten hold 2% to 3%.

The specimen comprised PBMCs from the stem cell graft donor, sampled from the stem cell graft. This TCR derives from a human donor who donated a stem cell graft to a child with aplastic anemia. The rearrangement uses TRBV2 and TRBJ2-1; D could derive from TRBD1 or TRBD2 (6 bases each). The CDR3 DNA is TGTGCCAGCCGGAAGCAACAGGGAGGTCCCTACAATGAGCAGTTCTTC. This translates into CASRKQQGGPYNEQFF.